The clone carrying this T cell receptor beta chain occurred once. What it binds is not known. The data were produced by immunoSEQ multiplex PCR, yet TCRdb's version contains in-frame clones alone and is incomplete. Seen here are about 150,000 clones, approximately 88% observed once, and the top ten hold approximately 2.1%. The data derive from a study of T cell responses to AZD1222 COVID-19 vaccine. Regarding the study as a whole: White British donors predominated, females outnumbered males, and clonal diversity was possibly underestimated.

The CDR3 is made up of 15 amino acids. The V gene's germline CDR1 is KGHSH and CDR2 LQKENI. Trimming shortened V by 2 bases and J by 2 bases, and 10 bases separated the two germline ends. This chain links TRBV18 with TRBJ1-5, with a tentative D call TRBD1 (5 bases). The clonotype was recovered from an adult in good health. Sequences were derived from peripheral blood, sampled on day 0 of AZD1222 vaccination. The CDR3 DNA is TGTGCCAGCTCACCAGTTGGGGGTGGCAATCAGCCCCAGCATTTT. Protein sequence: CASSPVGGGNQPQHF. Full variable domain (outside the CDR3, taken from reference TRBV18 and TRBJ1-5): NAGVMQNPRHLVRRRGQEARLRCSPMKGHSHVYWYRQLPEEGLKFMVYLQKENIIDESGMPKERFSAEFPKEGPSILRIQQVVRGDSAAYFCASSPVGGGNQPQHFGDGTRLSIL.